Each of the 32 T cell receptor beta chains below was sequenced from the same sample in a study of blood T cell repertoires in COVID-19 (dated by TCRdb to 2018 to 2021). Preparation of the library involved the immunoSEQ multiplex PCR assay. In TCRdb, the immuneACCESS table is reduced to in-frame sequences with V and J assigned. These tables do not hold every clone; where another copy was compared, an unresolved V gene accounts for under half, and the others remain unexplained. A total of 85,000 to 130,000 clones appear in this sample, more than 85% of them only once. The ten top clones hold 0.97% of the sample. Input material: peripheral blood. The origin of the receptors is a man aged 55-75 years with acute or convalescent COVID-19.

The DNA for the CDR3 is TGTGCCACCAGTGATTTATCAGGGGACTATGGCTACACCTTC. It is translated as CATSDLSGDYGYTF. V usage is TRBV24-1 and J usage is TRBJ1-2, with D perhaps matching TRBD1 (6 bases). Trimming cost V 1 base and J 3 bases, with 8 bases left between them. This CDR3 spans 14 amino acids. The V gene's germline CDR1 is KGHDR and CDR2 SFDVKD.

The table lists this clone with a count of one. The gene calls are TRBV5-8 and TRBJ1-4; D is possibly TRBD1 (6 bases). V was shortened by 2 bases and J by 5 bases, with 10 bases between the two germline ends. Germline loops: CDR1 SGHTS, CDR2 YDEGEE. The CDR3 consists of 14 residues. CDR3 DNA: TGTGCCAGCAGCTTCGGACAGAGCAATGAAAAACTGTTTTTT. It is translated as CASSFGQSNEKLFF. The full variable domain, in which reference TRBV5-8 and TRBJ1-4 provide the parts outside the CDR3, is EAGVTQSPTHLIKTRGQQATLRCSPISGHTSVYWYQQALGLGLQFLLWYDEGEERNRGNFPPRFSGRQFPNYSSELNVNALELEDSALYLCASSFGQSNEKLFFGSGTQLSVL.

This chain links TRBV27 with TRBJ2-1, with 10 positions matching TRBD2. The CDR3 length is 19 residues. The germline V gene has CDR1 MNHEY and CDR2 SMNVEV (reference sequence). V dropped 4 bases and J dropped 0; count of bases not matched to a gene: 12. CDR3 nucleotides: TGTGCCAGCAGTTCCCAACTGGGAGCGGGAGGGCCCTCCTACAATGAGCAGTTCTTC. Its translation is CASSSQLGAGGPSYNEQFF.

J is TRBJ2-5 and V is TRBV30, with a possible D match to TRBD1 (5 bases). V dropped 4 bases and J dropped 7 bases, with 16 bases sitting between them. The CDR3 has 13 amino acids. Per germline, CDR1 GTSNPN and CDR2 SVGIG (reference sequence). CDR3 DNA sequence: TGTGCCTGGACCCAAGGGCTAGGGGTGACCCAGTACTTC. It is translated as CAWTQGLGVTQYF.

About this clone itself: The same CDR3 also results from other DNA sequences found in this sample. This sequence joins TRBV19 and TRBJ2-7; the match to TRBD1 covers 9 bases. The CDR3 is made up of 14 amino acids. V trimming: 5 bases; J trimming: 1 base; junction bases outside the gene matches: 3. Germline assignment: CDR1 LNHDA and CDR2 SQIVND (reference sequence). Written as DNA, the CDR3 is TGTGCCAGTAGTCCACAGGGGGCTTCCTACGAGCAGTACTTC. It translates to CASSPQGASYEQYF.

This clone was seen a single time. The chain employs TRBV9 and TRBJ1-2; no reliable D call. Trimming removed 2 bases from V and 6 bases from J, with 11 bases in between. Looked up from germline, CDR1 is SGDLS and CDR2 is YYNGEE. The CDR3 is made up of 13 amino acids. CDR3: CASSVNTRNGYTF. The CDR3 bases are TGTGCCAGCAGCGTCAACACGAGGAATGGCTACACCTTC. The entire variable domain, with the rest obtained from reference TRBV9 and TRBJ1-2, is as follows: DSGVTQTPKHLITATGQRVTLRCSPRSGDLSVYWYQQSLDQGLQFLIQYYNGEERAKGNILERFSAQQFPDLHSELNLSSLELGDSALYFCASSVNTRNGYTFGSGTRLTVV.

The genes are TRBV19 and TRBJ1-4; 9 positions agree with TRBD1. This CDR3 has 14 residues. Germline CDR1 and CDR2: LNHDA and SQIVND (reference sequence). J lost 6 bases, V lost 6 bases, and 5 bases had no gene match. The CDR3 DNA reads as TGTGCCAGTAGGACAACAGGGGGCTATGAAAAACTGTTTTTT. Translation: CASRTTGGYEKLFF.

The chain recombines TRBV9 with TRBJ2-1; 7 nucleotides match TRBD2. Germline values: CDR1 SGDLS, CDR2 YYNGEE. Trimming at V came to 0 bases and at J to 9 bases, leaving 6 bases not matched to a gene. The CDR3 contains 14 residues. The CDR3, as DNA: TGTGCCAGCAGCGTAGGTGGGACTATCGGTGAGCAGTTCTTC. This gives the protein CASSVGGTIGEQFF.

This chain joins TRBV10-3 and TRBJ2-5, with TRBD2 matching 9 bases. Germline trimming cut 1 base from V and 2 bases from J; bases unmatched to any gene: 5. This CDR3 has 16 residues. Germline lookup yields CDR1 ENHRY and CDR2 SYGVKD. The CDR3 region has the DNA TGTGCCATCAGTGAGTTTGGAGCGGGAGGACAAGAGACCCAGTACTTC. This translates into CAISEFGAGGQETQYF.

The chain combines TRBV6-6 with TRBJ2-7, with 7 bases lining up with TRBD1. J gave up 3 bases and V 5 bases, and 10 bases lay outside the gene matches. CDR3 length: 15 residues. From germline, CDR1 is MNHNY and CDR2 SVGAGI (reference sequence). The CDR3 loop is CASSTPGTANYEQYF. The CDR3 DNA reads TGTGCCAGCAGTACCCCCGGGACAGCAAACTACGAGCAGTACTTC.

The chain joins TRBV18 to TRBJ2-7; 7 bases match TRBD2. Germline CDR1 reads KGHSH; CDR2 reads LQKENI. The CDR3 is 16 amino acids. J was trimmed by 0 bases and V by 6 bases; bases with no gene match: 11. CDR3 sequence: CASSPNGGELSYEQYF. In DNA, the CDR3 is TGTGCCAGCTCGCCAAATGGGGGGGAACTCTCCTACGAGCAGTACTTC.

V usage is TRBV11-2 and J usage is TRBJ2-3, with a tentative D call TRBD1 (5 bases). This CDR3 is built from 16 residues. V was trimmed by 8 bases and J by 6 bases, leaving 24 bases between them. Germline V gene data show CDR1 as SGHAT and CDR2 as FQNNGV. This chain's CDR3 is CASGHIASSPGDTQYF. CDR3 bases: TGTGCCAGCGGACACATTGCTTCTTCCCCAGGGGATACGCAGTATTTT.

The V and J genes are TRBV6-2 or TRBV6-3 and TRBJ2-1; 7 positions match TRBD2. The ends lost 6 bases at V and 10 bases at J; junction bases unmatched: 12. Looked up from germline, CDR1 is MNHEY and CDR2 is SVGEGT. This CDR3 contains 14 residues. This CDR3 reads CASSGGRPPREQFF. CDR3 bases: TGTGCCAGCAGCGGGGGGAGGCCACCTAGGGAGCAGTTCTTC.

J is TRBJ1-1 and V is TRBV3-1 (or the pseudogene TRBV3-2), with a weak D call TRBD1 (5 bases). Deletions cut 7 bases from V and 1 base from J, with 13 bases between. The CDR3 is made up of 14 amino acids. Germline V gene sequence: CDR1 LGHDT, CDR2 YNNKEL (reference sequence). DNA of the CDR3: TGTGCCAGCACCCTGTTCGGGGGGAACACTGAAGCTTTCTTT. It codes for CASTLFGGNTEAFF.

The rearrangement uses TRBV19 and TRBJ2-5; 13 nucleotides match TRBD2. The CDR3 is made up of 15 amino acids. V lost 6 bases to trimming and J lost 5 bases; unmatched junction nucleotides: 6. Germline CDR1 reads LNHDA; CDR2 reads SQIVND (reference sequence). The CDR3 loop is CASSAPGLAGETQYF. CDR3 in DNA: TGTGCCAGTAGCGCGCCGGGACTAGCGGGGGAGACCCAGTACTTC.

There are a few counts of this clone. This rearrangement joins TRBV9 to TRBJ1-5; no reliable D call. Looked up from germline, CDR1 is SGDLS and CDR2 is YYNGEE. This CDR3 comprises 14 residues. Trimming took off 0 bases at V and 6 bases at J, with 10 bases between the two ends. The CDR3 reads CASSVGSGIQPQHF. Written as DNA, the CDR3 is TGTGCCAGCAGCGTAGGGTCGGGAATTCAGCCCCAGCATTTT.

This clone appeared once. The CDR3 bases are TGTGCCAGCAGCTTAGAGGTTCTGCGGGAGGGTCTCGATGAGCAGTTCTTC. It codes for CASSLEVLREGLDEQFF. The chain couples TRBV7-9 to TRBJ2-1; 9 bases match TRBD2. The length of the CDR3 is 17 residues. Per germline, CDR1 SEHNR and CDR2 FQNEAQ (reference sequence). V trimming: 1 base; J trimming: 8 bases; junction bases outside the gene matches: 12. The whole variable domain, remainder taken from reference TRBV7-9 and TRBJ2-1, is DTGVSQNPRHKITKRGQNVTFRCDPISEHNRLYWYRQTLGQGPEFLTYFQNEAQLEKSRLLSDRFSAERPKGSFSTLEIQRTEQGDSAMYLCASSLEVLREGLDEQFFGPGTRLTVL.

This sequence joins TRBV19 and TRBJ1-5, with D unresolved. The CDR3 is 14 amino acids. V lost 3 bases and J 0 bases, leaving 6 bases between the germline ends. CDR1 and CDR2 (germline): LNHDA, SQIVND (reference sequence). The CDR3 bases are TGTGCCAGTAGTATGAGGGTTAGCAATCAGCCCCAGCATTTT. Encoded protein: CASSMRVSNQPQHF.

The chain uses TRBV11-3 and TRBJ1-6; 7 bases match TRBD1. V was pared by 4 bases and J by 7 bases, with 7 bases of the junction left unmatched. The CDR3 is 15 amino acids. Germline V gene data show CDR1 as SGHNT and CDR2 as YENEEA. As DNA, the CDR3 is TGTGCCAGCAGCTCCCTGACAGGGTACAATTCACCCCTCCACTTT. Residues: CASSSLTGYNSPLHF.

The count of this clone is one. The chain recombines TRBV27 with TRBJ2-1, with D possibly matching TRBD2 (5 bases). V was cut by 5 bases and J by 8 bases, with 7 bases left in between. CDR3 size: 11 residues. Germline values: CDR1 MNHEY, CDR2 SMNVEV (reference sequence). CDR3 sequence reads: CASSEGHEQFF. The CDR3 nucleotides are TGTGCCAGCAGTGAGGGCCATGAGCAGTTCTTC.

The V call is TRBV7-2, the J call TRBJ2-3; 12 bases agree with TRBD2. Losses at the gene ends were 5 bases for V and 2 bases for J; bases not matched to a gene: 11. The CDR3 extends over 18 amino acids. Per germline, CDR1 SGHTA and CDR2 FQGNSA. CDR3 region: CASSPAASGRADTDTQYF. For the CDR3, the DNA is TGTGCCAGCAGCCCAGCGGCTAGCGGGAGGGCCGACACAGATACGCAGTATTTT.

This clone was found once. The gene calls are TRBV7-9 and TRBJ2-1, with 10 bases that match TRBD2. The germline CDR1 and CDR2 sequences are SEHNR and FQNEAQ (reference sequence). Trimming cost V 0 bases and J 6 bases; bases outside gene matches: 2. The CDR3 is 15 residues long. CDR3 DNA: TGTGCCAGCAGCTTAGCATTAGCGGGAGGCAATGAGCAGTTCTTC. Its translation: CASSLALAGGNEQFF. The full variable domain, in which reference TRBV7-9 and TRBJ2-1 provide the parts outside the CDR3, is DTGVSQNPRHKITKRGQNVTFRCDPISEHNRLYWYRQTLGQGPEFLTYFQNEAQLEKSRLLSDRFSAERPKGSFSTLEIQRTEQGDSAMYLCASSLALAGGNEQFFGPGTRLTVL.

This clone was seen only once. This chain links TRBV28 with TRBJ2-5; 10 nucleotides match TRBD1. After removal of 3 bases from V and 3 bases from J, the junction contained 4 bases not matched to a gene. Germline V lookup: CDR1 MDHEN, CDR2 SYDVKM. CDR3 length equals 15 residues. The CDR3 here is CASSFQTGGEETQYF. CDR3 sequence (DNA): TGTGCCAGCAGTTTTCAGACAGGGGGCGAAGAGACCCAGTACTTC.

The chain uses TRBV11-2 and TRBJ2-1; D possibly corresponds to TRBD2 (5 bases). CDR1 is SGHAT, CDR2 FQNNGV, per germline. V lost 1 base and J 2 bases, leaving 9 bases between the germline ends. This CDR3 is 15 amino acids long. This CDR3 reads CASSLGETPYNEQFF. As DNA, the CDR3 is TGTGCCAGCAGCTTAGGGGAGACCCCCTACAATGAGCAGTTCTTC.

This chain connects TRBV6-5 to TRBJ2-1; 11 nucleotides align to TRBD1. With V trimmed by 6 bases and J by 6 bases, 7 bases remained unmatched. The CDR3 consists of 15 residues. The germline V gene encodes CDR1 MNHEY and CDR2 SVGAGI. CDR3 DNA: TGTGCCAGCAGCACTCGGGACAGGGGGACCAATGAGCAGTTCTTC. Residues: CASSTRDRGTNEQFF.

The gene calls are TRBV7-9 and TRBJ1-1; D may be TRBD1 (6 bases). The germline CDR1 and CDR2 sequences are SEHNR and FQNEAQ (reference sequence). V was shortened by 6 bases and J by 0 bases, with 17 bases between the two germline ends. This CDR3 is 16 amino acids long. CDR3 sequence: CASRSSRTEMNTEAFF. In nucleotides, the CDR3 is TGTGCCAGCAGGTCGTCCCGGACAGAGATGAACACTGAAGCTTTCTTT.

The chain links TRBV6-5 to TRBJ1-2; maybe TRBD1 (5 bases). Per germline, CDR1 MNHEY and CDR2 SVGAGI. V shed 7 bases and J shed 4 bases, with 13 bases lying between them. The CDR3 is made up of 13 amino acids. In DNA form, the CDR3 reads TGTGCCAGCACCCAGACAGTACCCTATGGCTACACCTTC. Residues: CASTQTVPYGYTF.

This chain connects TRBV25-1 to TRBJ1-5; TRBD1 matches 7 bases. V was pared by 3 bases and J by 2 bases, with 1 base of the junction left unmatched. CDR1 is MGHDK and CDR2 is SYGVNS in the germline V gene. The CDR3 loop spans 14 amino acids. The CDR3 DNA sequence: TGTGCCAGCAGTGACACAGGGGGCAATCAGCCCCAGCATTTT. Protein: CASSDTGGNQPQHF.

This clone was seen just once. The chain links TRBV11-2 to TRBJ2-2; tentatively, D is TRBD1 (5 bases). The CDR3 has 13 amino acids. Germline V gives CDR1 SGHAT, CDR2 FQNNGV. V lost 1 base and J lost 7, with 7 bases in between. The CDR3 protein is CASSLVGVGELFF. In DNA form, the CDR3 reads TGTGCCAGCAGCTTAGTAGGGGTCGGGGAGCTGTTTTTT.

This chain links TRBV6-5 with TRBJ2-1; 14 bases agree with TRBD2. In germline, CDR1 is MNHEY, CDR2 SVGAGI. The CDR3 spans 15 residues. The V gene end was trimmed by 6 bases and the J gene end by 6 bases; junction bases not matched to a gene: 4. CDR3 region: CASSPGTSGSNEQFF. The CDR3 DNA reads TGTGCCAGCAGCCCCGGGACTAGCGGGAGCAATGAGCAGTTCTTC.

The chain combines TRBV2 with TRBJ2-7; D not resolved. Trimming pared 1 base from V and 3 bases from J, leaving 10 bases between. Germline V CDR1 and CDR2: SNHLY, FYNNEI. The CDR3 runs to 14 residues. CDR3 sequence (DNA): TGTGCCAGCAGTGAAGGCTCGAGCGTCTACGAGCAGTACGTC. Protein: CASSEGSSVYEQYV.

The sample holds one count of this clone. The chain employs TRBV7-3 and TRBJ2-3, with 13 positions matching TRBD2. Germline V gives CDR1 SGHTA, CDR2 FQGTGA. This CDR3 contains 19 residues. V was pared by 0 bases and J by 3 bases, with 9 bases of the junction left unmatched. The CDR3 sequence: CASSLTRGTSGALTDTQYF. The CDR3 nucleotides read TGTGCCAGCAGCTTAACGAGGGGGACTAGCGGGGCCCTTACAGATACGCAGTATTTT.